Shown below are 14 T cell receptor beta chains from a single sample sequenced in a study of PD-1 blockade in classical Hodgkin lymphoma. Time point denoted: newly diagnosed, previously untreated cHL patient sample. Investigators obtained CD8+ T cells from thawed PBMCs by magnetic negative selection. Libraries were prepared by immunoSEQ multiplex PCR; TCRdb keeps only in-frame clonotypes and omits some of them. The sample holds over 4,000 clones, 80% to 90% seen once. The specimen sequenced was CD8+ T cells from blood. Source of these receptors: a human donor with classical Hodgkin lymphoma.

The chain uses TRBV7-8 and TRBJ2-1; D perhaps matches TRBD2 (5 bases). Trimming took 6 bases from V and 5 from J, leaving 11 bases between them. Germline CDR1 is SGHVS and CDR2 is FQNEAQ. The CDR3 contains 13 residues. The CDR3 is CASSSAGDNEQFF. In DNA form, the CDR3 reads TGTGCCAGCAGTTCGGCCGGGGACAATGAGCAGTTCTTC.

In its sample, this clone was seen once. The chain joins TRBV9 to TRBJ1-2; TRBD1 might be the D (5 bases). This CDR3 has 15 amino acids. CDR1 and CDR2 (germline): SGDLS, YYNGEE. The V and J ends lost 4 bases and 4 bases respectively, with 17 bases between them. The CDR3 is CASSPSPAGFYGYTF. The CDR3 nucleotides are TGTGCCAGCAGCCCCTCCCCCGCAGGGTTCTATGGCTACACCTTC.

The chain uses TRBV2 and TRBJ2-7, with D tentatively TRBD2 (5 bases). The germline CDR1 and CDR2 sequences are SNHLY and FYNNEI. CDR3 length: 14 residues. V was cut by 7 bases and J by 7 bases, with 20 bases left in between. CDR3 coding DNA: TGTGCCAGCAAGGAAGGAGGAATCCTCACAGAGCAGTACTTC. It specifies CASKEGGILTEQYF.

This chain joins TRBV14 and TRBJ2-4, with D hard to call. There are 13 residues in the CDR3. CDR1 is SGHDN, CDR2 FVKESK, per germline. Trimming removed 1 base from V and 9 bases from J, with 10 bases in between. The CDR3 reads CASSQVRHGIQYF. The CDR3, as DNA: TGTGCCAGCAGCCAAGTCCGTCATGGCATTCAGTACTTC.

The V call is TRBV7-6, the J call TRBJ2-3; D may be TRBD2 (6 bases). V dropped 2 bases and J dropped 4 bases, with 10 bases sitting between them. Germline CDR1 reads SGHVS; CDR2 reads FNYEAQ. The CDR3 loop spans 14 amino acids. The CDR3 protein is CASSLRGGPDTQYF. The CDR3 nucleotides are TGTGCCAGCAGCTTAAGGGGAGGTCCAGATACGCAGTATTTT.

V is TRBV4-2 and J is TRBJ1-4; D is uncertain. V lost 1 base and J lost 3, with 6 bases in between. This CDR3 is 14 amino acids long. The V gene's germline CDR1 is LGHNA and CDR2 YNFKEQ. The CDR3 protein is CASSQAVANEKLFF. CDR3 sequence (DNA): TGTGCCAGCAGCCAAGCGGTTGCTAATGAAAAACTGTTTTTT.

CDR3 DNA sequence: TGCGCCAGCAGCCAAGAGTACAGGAATGAAAAACTGTTTTTT. Amino acids: CASSQEYRNEKLFF. The rearrangement uses TRBV4-1 and TRBJ1-4; tentative D call: TRBD1 (5 bases). Deletions cut 0 bases from V and 5 bases from J, with 7 bases between. Germline-derived CDR1 and CDR2 are MGHRA and YSYEKL. CDR3 length: 14 residues.

This clone has a single count. The chain carries TRBV28 and TRBJ2-1, with D perhaps matching TRBD1 (6 bases). The germline gives CDR1 MDHEN, CDR2 SYDVKM. V lost 5 bases, J lost 1 base, and 9 bases lay in between. This CDR3 is built from 14 residues. The CDR3 loop is CASSPGVSYNEQFF. The CDR3 nucleotides are TGTGCCAGCAGTCCAGGGGTGTCCTACAATGAGCAGTTCTTC. Looking up the rest from reference TRBV28 and TRBJ2-1 gives the full variable domain: DVKVTQSSRYLVKRTGEKVFLECVQDMDHENMFWYRQDPGLGLRLIYFSYDVKMKEKGDIPEGYSVSREKKERFSLILESASTNQTSMYLCASSPGVSYNEQFFGPGTRLTVL.

This rearrangement joins TRBV6-5 to TRBJ1-2; the D is unclear. The CDR3 has 15 amino acids. The V gene lost 0 bases and the J gene lost 3 bases, with 11 bases spanning the gap. Germline V gene data show CDR1 as MNHEY and CDR2 as SVGAGI. The CDR3 DNA reads TGTGCCAGCAGTTACTCGAAGGGTTACCACTATGGCTACACCTTC. It yields the protein CASSYSKGYHYGYTF.

This clone was seen just once. The V gene is TRBV4-1, the J gene TRBJ2-4; D tentatively reads TRBD1 or TRBD2 (5 bases each). V was clipped by 3 bases and J by 2 bases, with 20 bases between them. Looked up from germline, CDR1 is MGHRA and CDR2 is YSYEKL. The CDR3 has 18 amino acids. The CDR3, as DNA: TGCGCCAGCAGCCAGGGATACCATCCGGGACGGTCCAAAAACATTCAGTACTTC. This sequence encodes CASSQGYHPGRSKNIQYF.

The chain couples TRBV19 to TRBJ1-1; D unclear. V shed 3 bases and J shed 4 bases, with 6 bases lying between them. The germline V gene encodes CDR1 LNHDA and CDR2 SQIVND (reference sequence). This CDR3 spans 12 amino acids. Written as DNA, the CDR3 is TGTGCCAGTAGTATTGCGTCCACTGAAGCTTTCTTT. Its protein product is CASSIASTEAFF.

The J gene is TRBJ2-5, the V gene TRBV10-2; maybe TRBD1 (6 bases). The CDR3 contains 15 residues. Per germline, CDR1 WSHSY and CDR2 SAAADI. V was pared by 7 bases and J by 4 bases, with 19 bases between. CDR3 nucleotides: TGCGCCAGCATCAGGGGACCCTTTCCGGGAGAGACCCAGTACTTC. Its protein is CASIRGPFPGETQYF.

V and J are TRBV7-9 and TRBJ2-7, with 13 bases fitting TRBD2. Looked up from germline, CDR1 is SEHNR and CDR2 is FQNEAQ (reference sequence). V shed 4 bases, J shed 4 bases, and the junction held 10 bases outside the gene matches. The CDR3 is made up of 17 amino acids. In DNA form, the CDR3 reads TGTGCCAGCAGCTCAAATACTAGCGGGAGGGACAGGTACGAGCAGTACTTC. This translates into CASSSNTSGRDRYEQYF. The full variable domain, completed using reference TRBV7-9 and TRBJ2-7, is DTGVSQNPRHKITKRGQNVTFRCDPISEHNRLYWYRQTLGQGPEFLTYFQNEAQLEKSRLLSDRFSAERPKGSFSTLEIQRTEQGDSAMYLCASSSNTSGRDRYEQYFGPGTRLTVT.

This clone has a single count. The chain recombines TRBV7-8 with TRBJ2-3, with 11 bases matching TRBD2. Germline CDR1 reads SGHVS; CDR2 reads FQNEAQ. Trimming removed 5 bases from V and 1 base from J; junction bases left unmatched: 8. The CDR3 is made up of 17 amino acids. CDR3 sequence reads: CASSELAGEYRTDTQYF. CDR3 DNA sequence: TGTGCCAGCAGCGAACTAGCGGGAGAATACCGCACAGATACGCAGTATTTT.